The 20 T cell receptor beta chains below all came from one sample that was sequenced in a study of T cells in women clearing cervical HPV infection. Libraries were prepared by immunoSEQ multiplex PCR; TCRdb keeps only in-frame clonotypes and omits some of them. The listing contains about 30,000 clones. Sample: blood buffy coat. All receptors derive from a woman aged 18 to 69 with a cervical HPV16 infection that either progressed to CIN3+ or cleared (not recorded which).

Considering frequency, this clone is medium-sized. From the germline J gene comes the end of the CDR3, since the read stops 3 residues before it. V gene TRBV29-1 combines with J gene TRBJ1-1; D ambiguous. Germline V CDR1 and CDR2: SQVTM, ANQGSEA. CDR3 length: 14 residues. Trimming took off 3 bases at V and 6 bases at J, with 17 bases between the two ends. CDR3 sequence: CSVEVSRGSSEAFF. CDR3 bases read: TGCAGCGTTGAGGTTTCTCGGGGTAGCTCTGAA.

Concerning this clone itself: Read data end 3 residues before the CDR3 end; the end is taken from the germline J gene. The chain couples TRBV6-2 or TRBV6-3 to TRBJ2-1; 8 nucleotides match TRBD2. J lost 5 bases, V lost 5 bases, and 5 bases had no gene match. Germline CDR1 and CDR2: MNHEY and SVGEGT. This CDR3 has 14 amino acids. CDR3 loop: CASSTSGGNNEQFF. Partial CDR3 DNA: TGTGCCAGCAGTACTAGCGGCGGAAACAATGAG.

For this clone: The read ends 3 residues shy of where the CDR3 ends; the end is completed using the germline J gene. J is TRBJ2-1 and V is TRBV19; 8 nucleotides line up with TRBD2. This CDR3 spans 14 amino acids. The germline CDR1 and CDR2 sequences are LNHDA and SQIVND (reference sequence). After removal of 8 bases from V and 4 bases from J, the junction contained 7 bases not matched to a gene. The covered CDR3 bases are TGTGCCAGTGCAGCGGGAGTCTTTTACAATGAG. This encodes CASAAGVFYNE. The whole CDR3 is CASAAGVFYNEQFF.

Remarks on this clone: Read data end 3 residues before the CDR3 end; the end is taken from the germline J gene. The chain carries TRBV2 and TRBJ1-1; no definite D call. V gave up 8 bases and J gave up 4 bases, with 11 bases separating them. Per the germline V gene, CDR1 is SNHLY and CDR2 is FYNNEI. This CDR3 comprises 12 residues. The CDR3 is CASGAAGTEAFF. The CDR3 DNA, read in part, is TGTGCCAGCGGCGCGGCGGGCACTGAA.

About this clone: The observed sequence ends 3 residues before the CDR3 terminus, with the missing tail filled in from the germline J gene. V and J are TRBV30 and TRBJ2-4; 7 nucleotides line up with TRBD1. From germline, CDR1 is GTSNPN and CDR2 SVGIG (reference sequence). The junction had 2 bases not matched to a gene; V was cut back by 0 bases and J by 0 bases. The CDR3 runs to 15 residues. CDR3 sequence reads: CAWSVTGLAKNIQYF. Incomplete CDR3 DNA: TGTGCCTGGAGTGTGACAGGGCTAGCCAAAAACATT. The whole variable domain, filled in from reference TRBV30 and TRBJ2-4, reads SQTIHQWPATLVQPVGSPLSLECTVEGTSNPNLYWYRQAAGRGLQLLFYSVGIGQISSEVPQNLSASRPQDRQFILSSKKLLLSDSGFYLCAWSVTGLAKNIQYFGAGTRLSVL.

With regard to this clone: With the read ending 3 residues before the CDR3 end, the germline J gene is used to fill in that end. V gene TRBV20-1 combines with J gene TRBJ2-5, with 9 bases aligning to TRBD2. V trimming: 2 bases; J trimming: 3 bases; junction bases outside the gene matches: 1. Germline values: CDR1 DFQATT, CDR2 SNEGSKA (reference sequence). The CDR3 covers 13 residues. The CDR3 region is CSARLAGKETQYF. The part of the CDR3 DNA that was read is TGCAGTGCTAGACTAGCGGGAAAAGAGACC.

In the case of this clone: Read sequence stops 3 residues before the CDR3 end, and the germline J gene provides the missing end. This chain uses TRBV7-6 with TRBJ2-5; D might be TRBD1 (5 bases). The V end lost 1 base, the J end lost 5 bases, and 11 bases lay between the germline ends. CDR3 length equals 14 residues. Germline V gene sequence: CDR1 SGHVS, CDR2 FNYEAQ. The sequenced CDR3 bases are TGTGCCAGCAGCTTAGAGTTGACAGAGGAGACC. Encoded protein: CASSLELTEET. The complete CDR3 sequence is CASSLELTEETQYF.

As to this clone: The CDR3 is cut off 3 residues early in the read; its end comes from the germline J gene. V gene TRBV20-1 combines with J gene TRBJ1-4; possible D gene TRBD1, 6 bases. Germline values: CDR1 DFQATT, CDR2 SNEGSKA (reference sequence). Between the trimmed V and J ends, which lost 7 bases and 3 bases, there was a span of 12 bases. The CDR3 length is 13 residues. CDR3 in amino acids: CSGQGPANEKLFF. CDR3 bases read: TGCAGTGGCCAGGGGCCGGCTAATGAAAAA.

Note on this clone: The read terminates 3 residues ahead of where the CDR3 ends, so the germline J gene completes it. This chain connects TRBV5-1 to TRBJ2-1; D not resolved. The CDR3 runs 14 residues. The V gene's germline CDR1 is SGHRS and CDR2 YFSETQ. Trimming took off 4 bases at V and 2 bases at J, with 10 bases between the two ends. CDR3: CASSRQETYNEQFF. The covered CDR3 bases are TGCGCCAGCAGCAGACAAGAAACCTACAATGAG.

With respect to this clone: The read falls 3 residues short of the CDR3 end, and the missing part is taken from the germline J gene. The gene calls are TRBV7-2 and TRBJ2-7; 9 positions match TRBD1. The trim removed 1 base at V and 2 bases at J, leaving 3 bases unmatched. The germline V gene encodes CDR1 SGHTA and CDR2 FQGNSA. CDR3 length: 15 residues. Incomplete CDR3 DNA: TGTGCCAGCAGCTTAGGGGACAGGGCCACCTACGAG. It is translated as CASSLGDRATYE. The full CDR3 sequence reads CASSLGDRATYEQYF. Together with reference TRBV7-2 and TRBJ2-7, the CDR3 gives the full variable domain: GAGVSQSPSNKVTEKGKDVELRCDPISGHTALYWYRQSLGQGLEFLIYFQGNSAPDKSGLPSDRFSAERTGGSVSTLTIQRTQQEDSAVYLCASSLGDRATYEQYFGPGTRLTVT.

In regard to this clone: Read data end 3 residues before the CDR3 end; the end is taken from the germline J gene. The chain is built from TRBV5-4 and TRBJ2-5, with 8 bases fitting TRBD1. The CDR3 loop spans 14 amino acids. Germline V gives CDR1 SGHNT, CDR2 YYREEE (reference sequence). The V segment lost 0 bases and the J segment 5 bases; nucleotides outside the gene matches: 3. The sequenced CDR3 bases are TGTGCCAGCAGCTTGGGACAGGGGATGGAGACC. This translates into CASSLGQGMET. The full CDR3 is CASSLGQGMETQYF.

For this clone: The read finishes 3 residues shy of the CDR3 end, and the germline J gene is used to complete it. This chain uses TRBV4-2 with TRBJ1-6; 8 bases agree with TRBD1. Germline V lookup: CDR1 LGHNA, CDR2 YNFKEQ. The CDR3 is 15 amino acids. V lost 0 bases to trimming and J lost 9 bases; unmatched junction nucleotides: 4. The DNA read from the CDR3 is TGTGCCAGCAGCCAAGATGCAGGGGGCACTTCACCC. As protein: CASSQDAGGTSP. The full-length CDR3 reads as CASSQDAGGTSPLHF.

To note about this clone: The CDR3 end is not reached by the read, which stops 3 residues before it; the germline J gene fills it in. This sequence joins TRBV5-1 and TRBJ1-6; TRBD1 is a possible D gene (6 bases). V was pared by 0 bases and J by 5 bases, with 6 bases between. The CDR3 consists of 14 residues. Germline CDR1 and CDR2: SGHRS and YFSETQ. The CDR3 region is CASSLGQDNSPLHF. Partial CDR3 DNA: TGCGCCAGCAGCTTGGGACAGGATAATTCACCC.

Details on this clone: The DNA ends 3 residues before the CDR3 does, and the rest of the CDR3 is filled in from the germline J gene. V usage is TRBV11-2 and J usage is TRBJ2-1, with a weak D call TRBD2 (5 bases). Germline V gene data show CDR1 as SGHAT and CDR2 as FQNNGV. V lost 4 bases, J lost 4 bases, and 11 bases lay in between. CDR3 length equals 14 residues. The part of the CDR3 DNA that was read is TGTGCCAGCAGCTCTGGACTGCTTTACAATGAG. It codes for CASSSGLLYNE. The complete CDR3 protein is CASSSGLLYNEQFF.

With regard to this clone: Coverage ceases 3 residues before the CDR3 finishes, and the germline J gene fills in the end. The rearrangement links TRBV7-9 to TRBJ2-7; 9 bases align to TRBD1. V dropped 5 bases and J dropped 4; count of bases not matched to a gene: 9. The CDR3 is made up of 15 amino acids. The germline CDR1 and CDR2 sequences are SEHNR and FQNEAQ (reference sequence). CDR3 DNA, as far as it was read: TGTGCCAGCAGCCCGTCGGGGACAGGGATATACGAG. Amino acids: CASSPSGTGIYE. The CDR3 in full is CASSPSGTGIYEQYF.

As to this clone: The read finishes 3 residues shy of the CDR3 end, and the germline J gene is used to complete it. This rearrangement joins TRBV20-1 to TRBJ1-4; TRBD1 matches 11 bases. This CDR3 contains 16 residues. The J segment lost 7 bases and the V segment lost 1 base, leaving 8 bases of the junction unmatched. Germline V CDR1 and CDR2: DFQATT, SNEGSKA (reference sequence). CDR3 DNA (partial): TGCAGTGCTAGAGCACCTTGGACAGGGGGCGGTGAAAAA. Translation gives CSARAPWTGGGEK. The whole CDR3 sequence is CSARAPWTGGGEKLFF.

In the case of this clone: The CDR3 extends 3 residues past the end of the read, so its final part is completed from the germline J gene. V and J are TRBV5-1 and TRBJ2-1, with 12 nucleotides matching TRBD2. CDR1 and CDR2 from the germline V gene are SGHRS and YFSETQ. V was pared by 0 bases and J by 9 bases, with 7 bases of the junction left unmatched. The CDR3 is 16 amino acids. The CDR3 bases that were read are TGCGCCAGCAGCTTGGTCACTAGCGGGGGGAACAGTGAG. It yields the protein CASSLVTSGGNSE. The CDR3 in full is CASSLVTSGGNSEQFF.

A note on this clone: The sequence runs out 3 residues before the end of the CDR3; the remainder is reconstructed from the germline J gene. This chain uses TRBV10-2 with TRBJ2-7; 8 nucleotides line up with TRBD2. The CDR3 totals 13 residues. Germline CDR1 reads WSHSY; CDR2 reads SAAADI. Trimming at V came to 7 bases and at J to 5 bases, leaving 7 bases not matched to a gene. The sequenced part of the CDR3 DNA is TGCGCCAGCATGGTTTTAGCGGGACACGAG. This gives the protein CASMVLAGHE. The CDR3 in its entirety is CASMVLAGHEQYF.

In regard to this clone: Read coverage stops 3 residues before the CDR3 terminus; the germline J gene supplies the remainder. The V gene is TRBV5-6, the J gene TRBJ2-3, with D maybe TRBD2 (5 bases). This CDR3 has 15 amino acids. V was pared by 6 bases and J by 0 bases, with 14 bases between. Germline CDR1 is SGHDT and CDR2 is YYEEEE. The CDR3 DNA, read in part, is TGTGCCAGCAATTCGGCGGGTCCTAGCACAGATACG. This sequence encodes CASNSAGPSTDT. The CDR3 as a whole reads CASNSAGPSTDTQYF.

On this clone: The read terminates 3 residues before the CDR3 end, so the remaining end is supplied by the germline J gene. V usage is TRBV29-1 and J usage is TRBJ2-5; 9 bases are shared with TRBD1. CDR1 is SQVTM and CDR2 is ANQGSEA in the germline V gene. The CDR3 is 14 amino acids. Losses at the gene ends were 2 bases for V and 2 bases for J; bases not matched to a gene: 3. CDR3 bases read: TGCAGCGTTGAATGGGACAGGGTTCAAGAGACC. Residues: CSVEWDRVQET. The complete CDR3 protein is CSVEWDRVQETQYF. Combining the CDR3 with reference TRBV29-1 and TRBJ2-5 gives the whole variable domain SAVISQKPSRDICQRGTSLTIQCQVDSQVTMMFWYRQQPGQSLTLIATANQGSEATYESGFVIDKFPISRPNLTFSTLTVSNMSPEDSSIYLCSVEWDRVQETQYFGPGTRLLVL.